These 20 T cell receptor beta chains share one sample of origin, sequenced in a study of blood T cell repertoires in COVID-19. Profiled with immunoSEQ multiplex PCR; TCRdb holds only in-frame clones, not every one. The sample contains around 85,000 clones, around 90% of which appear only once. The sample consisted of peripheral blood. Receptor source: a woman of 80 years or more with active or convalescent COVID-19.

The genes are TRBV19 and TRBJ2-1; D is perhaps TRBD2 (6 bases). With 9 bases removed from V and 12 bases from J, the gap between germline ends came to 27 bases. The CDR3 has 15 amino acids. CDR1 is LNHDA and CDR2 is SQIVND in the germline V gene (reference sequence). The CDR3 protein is CARGGRIMTNGGQFF. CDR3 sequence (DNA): TGTGCCAGGGGCGGTAGAATAATGACAAACGGGGGGCAGTTCTTC.

CDR3 in DNA: TGTGCCAGCAGCTCGGGACTAGCGTCATCGCACCCCCGCCAAGAGACCCAGTACTTC. It yields the protein CASSSGLASSHPRQETQYF. The V call is TRBV9, the J call TRBJ2-5, with 10 bases aligning to TRBD2. With V trimmed by 4 bases and J by 1 base, 16 bases remained unmatched. Per the germline V gene, CDR1 is SGDLS and CDR2 is YYNGEE. This CDR3 is 19 amino acids long.

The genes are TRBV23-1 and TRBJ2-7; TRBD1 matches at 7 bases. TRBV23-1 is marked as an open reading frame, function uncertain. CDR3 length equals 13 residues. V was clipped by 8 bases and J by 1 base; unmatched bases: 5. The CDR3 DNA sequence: TGCGCCAGCCACCGGGACAGATCCTACGAGCAGTACTTC. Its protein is CASHRDRSYEQYF.

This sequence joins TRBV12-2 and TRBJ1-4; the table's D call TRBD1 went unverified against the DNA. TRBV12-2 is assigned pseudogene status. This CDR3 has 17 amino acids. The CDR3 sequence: CASRLPIYRHTNEKLFF. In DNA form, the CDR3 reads TGTGCAAGTCGCTTACCCATATACCGACACACTAATGAAAAACTGTTTTTT.

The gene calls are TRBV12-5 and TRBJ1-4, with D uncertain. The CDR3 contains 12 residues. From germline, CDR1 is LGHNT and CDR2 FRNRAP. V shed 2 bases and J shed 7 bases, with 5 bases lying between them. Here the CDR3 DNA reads TGTGCTAGTGGTTTGTATTCTGAAAAACTGTTTTTT. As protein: CASGLYSEKLFF.

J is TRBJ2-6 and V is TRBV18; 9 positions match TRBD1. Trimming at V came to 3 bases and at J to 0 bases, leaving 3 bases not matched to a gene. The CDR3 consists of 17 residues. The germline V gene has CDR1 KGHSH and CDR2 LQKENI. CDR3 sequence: CASSPTGGSSGANVLTF. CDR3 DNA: TGTGCCAGCTCACCGACAGGGGGGAGCTCTGGGGCCAACGTCCTGACTTTC.

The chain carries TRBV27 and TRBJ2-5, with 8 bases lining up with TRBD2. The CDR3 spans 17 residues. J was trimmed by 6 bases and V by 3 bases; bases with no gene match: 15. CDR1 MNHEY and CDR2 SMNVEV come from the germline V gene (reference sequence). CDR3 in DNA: TGTGCCAGCAGTTTTAGCGGCCCGAGCGGGAGTTTAAAGACCCAGTACTTC. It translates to CASSFSGPSGSLKTQYF.

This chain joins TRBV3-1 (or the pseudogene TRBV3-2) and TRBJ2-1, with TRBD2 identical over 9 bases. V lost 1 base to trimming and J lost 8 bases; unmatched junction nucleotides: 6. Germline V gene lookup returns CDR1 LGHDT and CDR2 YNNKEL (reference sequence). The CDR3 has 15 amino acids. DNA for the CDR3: TGTGCCAGCAGCCAAGTGGCGGGAGGGCCATATGAGCAGTTCTTC. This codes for CASSQVAGGPYEQFF.

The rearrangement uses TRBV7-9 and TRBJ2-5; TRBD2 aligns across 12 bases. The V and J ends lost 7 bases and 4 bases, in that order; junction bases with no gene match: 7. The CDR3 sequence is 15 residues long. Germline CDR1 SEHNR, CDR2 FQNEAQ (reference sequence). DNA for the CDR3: TGTGCCAGCAACAGACTAGCGGGAGTTTCAGAGACCCAGTACTTC. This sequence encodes CASNRLAGVSETQYF.

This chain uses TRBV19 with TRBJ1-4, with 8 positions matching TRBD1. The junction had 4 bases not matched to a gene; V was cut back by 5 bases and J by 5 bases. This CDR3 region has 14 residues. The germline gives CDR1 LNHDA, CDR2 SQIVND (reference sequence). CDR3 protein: CASSDRGGNEKLFF. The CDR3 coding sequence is TGTGCCAGTAGTGACAGGGGTGGGAATGAAAAACTGTTTTTT.

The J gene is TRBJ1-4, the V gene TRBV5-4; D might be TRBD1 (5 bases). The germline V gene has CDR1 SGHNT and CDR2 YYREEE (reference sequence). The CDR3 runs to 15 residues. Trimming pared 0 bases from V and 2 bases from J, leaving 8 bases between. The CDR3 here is CASSLGRGTNEKLFF. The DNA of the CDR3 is TGTGCCAGCAGCTTGGGGCGGGGGACTAATGAAAAACTGTTTTTT.

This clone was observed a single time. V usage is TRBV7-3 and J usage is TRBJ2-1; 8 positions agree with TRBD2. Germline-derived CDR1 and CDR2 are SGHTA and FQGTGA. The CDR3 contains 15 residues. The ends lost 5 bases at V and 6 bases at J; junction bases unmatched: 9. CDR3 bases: TGTGCCAGCAGCCCAAGCGGGAGCTTGACCAATGAGCAGTTCTTC. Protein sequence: CASSPSGSLTNEQFF.

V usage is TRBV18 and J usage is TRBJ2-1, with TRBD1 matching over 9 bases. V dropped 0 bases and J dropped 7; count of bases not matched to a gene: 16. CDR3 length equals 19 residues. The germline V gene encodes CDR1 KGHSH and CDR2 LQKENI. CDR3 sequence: CASSPPGQGFWASRNEQFF. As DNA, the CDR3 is TGTGCCAGCTCACCACCGGGACAGGGCTTTTGGGCCTCTAGGAATGAGCAGTTCTTC.

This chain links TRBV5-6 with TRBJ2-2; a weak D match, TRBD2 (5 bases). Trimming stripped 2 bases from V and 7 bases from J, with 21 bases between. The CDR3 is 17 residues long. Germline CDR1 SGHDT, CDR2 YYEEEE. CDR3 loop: CASSFGWRRQGGGELFF. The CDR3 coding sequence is TGTGCCAGCAGCTTCGGATGGCGGAGGCAAGGTGGCGGGGAGCTGTTTTTT.

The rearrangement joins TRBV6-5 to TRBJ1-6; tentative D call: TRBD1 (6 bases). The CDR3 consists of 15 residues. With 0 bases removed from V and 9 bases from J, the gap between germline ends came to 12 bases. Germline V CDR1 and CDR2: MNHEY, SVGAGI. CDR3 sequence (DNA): TGTGCCAGCAGTTACTCCGGGGGGCCGGGTTCACCCCTCCACTTT. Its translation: CASSYSGGPGSPLHF.

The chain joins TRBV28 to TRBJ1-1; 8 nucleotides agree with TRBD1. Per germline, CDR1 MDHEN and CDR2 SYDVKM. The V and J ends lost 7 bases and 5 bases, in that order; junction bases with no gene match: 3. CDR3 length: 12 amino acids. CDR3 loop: CASTGGQTEAFF. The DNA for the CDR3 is TGTGCCAGCACAGGGGGCCAAACTGAAGCTTTCTTT. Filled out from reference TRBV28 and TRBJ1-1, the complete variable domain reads DVKVTQSSRYLVKRTGEKVFLECVQDMDHENMFWYRQDPGLGLRLIYFSYDVKMKEKGDIPEGYSVSREKKERFSLILESASTNQTSMYLCASTGGQTEAFFGQGTRLTVV.

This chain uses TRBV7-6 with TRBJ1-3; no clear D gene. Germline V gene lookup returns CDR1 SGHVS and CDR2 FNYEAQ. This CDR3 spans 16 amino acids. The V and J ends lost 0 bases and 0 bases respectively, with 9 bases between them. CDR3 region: CASSLAQDFSGNTIYF. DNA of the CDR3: TGTGCCAGCAGCTTAGCCCAGGATTTCTCTGGAAACACCATATATTTT.

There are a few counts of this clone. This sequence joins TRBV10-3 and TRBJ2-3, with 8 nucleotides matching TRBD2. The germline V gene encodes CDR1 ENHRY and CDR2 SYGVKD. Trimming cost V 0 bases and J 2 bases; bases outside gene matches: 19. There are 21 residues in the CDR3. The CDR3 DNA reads TGTGCCATCAGTGAGTCTGGTGATGTGGGGAAGCGGGAGCGTCCCACAGATACGCAGTATTTT. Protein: CAISESGDVGKRERPTDTQYF.

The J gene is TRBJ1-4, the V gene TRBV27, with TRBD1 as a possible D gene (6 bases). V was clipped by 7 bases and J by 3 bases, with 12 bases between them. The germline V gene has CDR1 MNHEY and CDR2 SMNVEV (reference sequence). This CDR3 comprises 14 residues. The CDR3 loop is CASTRTASNEKLFF. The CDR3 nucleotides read TGTGCCAGCACCCGGACAGCCTCTAATGAAAAACTGTTTTTT.

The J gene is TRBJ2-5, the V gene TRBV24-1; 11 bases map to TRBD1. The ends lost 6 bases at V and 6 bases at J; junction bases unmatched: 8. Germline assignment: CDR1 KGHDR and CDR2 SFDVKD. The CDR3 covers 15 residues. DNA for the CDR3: TGTGCCACCAGTCCCGGGACAGGGGGAGAGAAGACCCAGTACTTC. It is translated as CATSPGTGGEKTQYF.